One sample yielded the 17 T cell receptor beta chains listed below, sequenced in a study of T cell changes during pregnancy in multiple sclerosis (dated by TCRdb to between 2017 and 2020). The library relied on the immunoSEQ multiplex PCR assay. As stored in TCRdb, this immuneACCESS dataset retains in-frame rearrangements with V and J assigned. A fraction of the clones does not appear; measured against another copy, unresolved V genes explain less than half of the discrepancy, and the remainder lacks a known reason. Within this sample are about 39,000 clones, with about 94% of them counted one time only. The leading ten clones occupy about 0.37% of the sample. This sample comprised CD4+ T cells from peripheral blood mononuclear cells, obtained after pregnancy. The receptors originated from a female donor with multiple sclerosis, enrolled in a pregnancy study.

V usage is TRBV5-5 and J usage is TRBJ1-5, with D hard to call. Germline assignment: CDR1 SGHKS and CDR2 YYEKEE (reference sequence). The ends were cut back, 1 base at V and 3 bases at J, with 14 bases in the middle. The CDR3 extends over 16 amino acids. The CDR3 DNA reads TGTGCCAGCAGCTTGTTGGCGAGCAGGTTCAATCAGCCCCAGCATTTT. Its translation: CASSLLASRFNQPQHF.

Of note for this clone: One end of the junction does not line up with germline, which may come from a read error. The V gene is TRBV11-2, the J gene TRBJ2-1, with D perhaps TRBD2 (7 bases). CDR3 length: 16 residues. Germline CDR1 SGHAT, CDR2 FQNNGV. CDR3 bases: TGTGTCAGCAGCCAAGCACGGGGGGCTCTAGGAGCTGAGCAGTTCTTC. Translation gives CVSSQARGALGAEQFF.

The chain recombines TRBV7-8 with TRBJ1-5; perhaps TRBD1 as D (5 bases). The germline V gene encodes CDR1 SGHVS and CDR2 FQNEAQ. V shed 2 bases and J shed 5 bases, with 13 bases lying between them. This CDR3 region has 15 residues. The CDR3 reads CASSLWRGQDQPQHF. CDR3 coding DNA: TGTGCCAGCAGCTTATGGCGGGGCCAAGATCAGCCCCAGCATTTT. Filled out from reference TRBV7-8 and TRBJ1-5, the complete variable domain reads GAGVSQSPRYKVAKRGQDVALRCDPISGHVSLFWYQQALGQGPEFLTYFQNEAQLDKSGLPSDRFFAERPEGSVSTLKIQRTQQEDSAVYLCASSLWRGQDQPQHFGDGTRLSIL.

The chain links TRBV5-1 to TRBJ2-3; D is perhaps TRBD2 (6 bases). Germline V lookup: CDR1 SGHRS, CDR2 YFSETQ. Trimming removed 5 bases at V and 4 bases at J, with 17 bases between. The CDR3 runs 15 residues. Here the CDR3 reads CASREGSVSPDTQYF. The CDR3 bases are TGCGCCAGCAGGGAGGGGTCTGTCTCCCCAGATACGCAGTATTTT. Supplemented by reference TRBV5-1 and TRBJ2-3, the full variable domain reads KAGVTQTPRYLIKTRGQQVTLSCSPISGHRSVSWYQQTPGQGLQFLFEYFSETQRNKGNFPGRFSGRQFSNSRSEMNVSTLELGDSALYLCASREGSVSPDTQYFGPGTRLTVL.

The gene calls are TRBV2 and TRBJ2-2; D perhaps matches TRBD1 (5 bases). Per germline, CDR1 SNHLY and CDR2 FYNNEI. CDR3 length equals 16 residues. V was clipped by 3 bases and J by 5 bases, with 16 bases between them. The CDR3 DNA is TGTGCCAGCAGTGATTTAAAGGGGCAGTTGACCGGGGAGCTGTTTTTT. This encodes CASSDLKGQLTGELFF.

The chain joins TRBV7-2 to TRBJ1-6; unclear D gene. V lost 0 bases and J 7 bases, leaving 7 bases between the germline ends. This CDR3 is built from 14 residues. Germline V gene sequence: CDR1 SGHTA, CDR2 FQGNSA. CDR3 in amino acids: CASSLAAGNSPLHF. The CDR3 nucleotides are TGTGCCAGCAGCTTAGCGGCAGGCAATTCACCCCTCCACTTT. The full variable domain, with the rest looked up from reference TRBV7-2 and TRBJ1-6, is GAGVSQSPSNKVTEKGKDVELRCDPISGHTALYWYRQSLGQGLEFLIYFQGNSAPDKSGLPSDRFSAERTGGSVSTLTIQRTQQEDSAVYLCASSLAAGNSPLHFGNGTRLTVT.

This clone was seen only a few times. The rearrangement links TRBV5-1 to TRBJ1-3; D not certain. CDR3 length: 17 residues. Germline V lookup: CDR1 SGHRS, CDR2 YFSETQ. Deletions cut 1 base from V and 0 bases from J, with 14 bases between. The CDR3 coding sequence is TGCGCCAGCAGCTTGTCTGTCCCAGCGAGCTCTGGAAACACCATATATTTT. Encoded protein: CASSLSVPASSGNTIYF.

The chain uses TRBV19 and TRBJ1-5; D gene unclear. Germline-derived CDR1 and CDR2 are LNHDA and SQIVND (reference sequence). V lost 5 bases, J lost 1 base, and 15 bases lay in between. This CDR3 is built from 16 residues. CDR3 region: CASSRSGSGSNQPQHF. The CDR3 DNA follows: TGTGCCAGTAGTCGATCCGGGAGCGGGAGCAATCAGCCCCAGCATTTT.

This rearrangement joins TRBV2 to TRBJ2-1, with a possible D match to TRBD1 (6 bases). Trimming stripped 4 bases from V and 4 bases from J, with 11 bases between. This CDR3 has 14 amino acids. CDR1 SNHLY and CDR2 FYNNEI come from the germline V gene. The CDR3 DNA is TGTGCCAGCAGTGGGCAGGGGTCTTACAATGAGCAGTTCTTC. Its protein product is CASSGQGSYNEQFF.

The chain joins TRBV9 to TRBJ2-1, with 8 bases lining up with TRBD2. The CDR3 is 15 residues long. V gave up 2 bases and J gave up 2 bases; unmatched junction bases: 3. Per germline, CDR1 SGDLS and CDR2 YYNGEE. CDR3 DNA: TGTGCCAGCAGCGTCGTAGCGGGGACCTACAATGAGCAGTTCTTC. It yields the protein CASSVVAGTYNEQFF. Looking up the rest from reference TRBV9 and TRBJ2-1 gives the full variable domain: DSGVTQTPKHLITATGQRVTLRCSPRSGDLSVYWYQQSLDQGLQFLIQYYNGEERAKGNILERFSAQQFPDLHSELNLSSLELGDSALYFCASSVVAGTYNEQFFGPGTRLTVL.

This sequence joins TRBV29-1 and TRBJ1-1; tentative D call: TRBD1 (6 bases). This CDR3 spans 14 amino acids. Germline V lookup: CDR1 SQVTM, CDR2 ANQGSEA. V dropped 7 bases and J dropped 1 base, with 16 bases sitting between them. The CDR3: CSAGWQGTNTEAFF. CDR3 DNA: TGCAGCGCTGGGTGGCAGGGGACGAACACTGAAGCTTTCTTT.

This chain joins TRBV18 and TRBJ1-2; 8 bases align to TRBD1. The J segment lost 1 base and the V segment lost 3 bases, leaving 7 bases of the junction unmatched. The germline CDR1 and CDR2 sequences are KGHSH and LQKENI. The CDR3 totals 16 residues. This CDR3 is CASSPGTGDINYGYTF. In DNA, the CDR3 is TGTGCCAGCTCACCCGGGACAGGCGACATTAACTATGGCTACACCTTC.

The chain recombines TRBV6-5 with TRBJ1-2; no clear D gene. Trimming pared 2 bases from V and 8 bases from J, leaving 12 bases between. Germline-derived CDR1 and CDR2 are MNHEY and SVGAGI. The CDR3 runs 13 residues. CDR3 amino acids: CASSYNLASGYTF. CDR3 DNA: TGTGCCAGCAGTTACAACCTCGCGTCGGGCTACACCTTC.

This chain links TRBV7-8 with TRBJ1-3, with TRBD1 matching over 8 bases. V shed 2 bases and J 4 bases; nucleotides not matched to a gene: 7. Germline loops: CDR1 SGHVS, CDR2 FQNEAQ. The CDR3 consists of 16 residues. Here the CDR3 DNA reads TGTGCCAGCAGCTTACTCCCAGGGGGCACGGGAAACACCATATATTTT. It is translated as CASSLLPGGTGNTIYF.

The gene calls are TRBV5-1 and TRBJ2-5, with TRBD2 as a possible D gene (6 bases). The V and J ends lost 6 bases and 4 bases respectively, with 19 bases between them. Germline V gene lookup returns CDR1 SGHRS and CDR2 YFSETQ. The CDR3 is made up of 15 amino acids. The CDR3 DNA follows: TGCGCCAGCAAATACGGGACTCAAATTGGAGAGACCCAGTACTTC. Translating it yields CASKYGTQIGETQYF.

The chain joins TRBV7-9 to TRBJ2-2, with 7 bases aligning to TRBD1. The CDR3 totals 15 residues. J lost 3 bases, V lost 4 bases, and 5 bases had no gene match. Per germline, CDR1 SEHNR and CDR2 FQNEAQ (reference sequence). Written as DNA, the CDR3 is TGTGCCAGCAGCTCTCCGGGACAGTACACCGGGGAGCTGTTTTTT. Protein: CASSSPGQYTGELFF.

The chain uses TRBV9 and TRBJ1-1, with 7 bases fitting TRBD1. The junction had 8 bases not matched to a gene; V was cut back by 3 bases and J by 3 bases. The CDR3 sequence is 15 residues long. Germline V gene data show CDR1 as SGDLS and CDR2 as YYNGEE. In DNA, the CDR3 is TGTGCCAGCAGCGCAACATACAGGGGTGACACTGAAGCTTTCTTT. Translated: CASSATYRGDTEAFF.